The subject of this entry is one T cell receptor beta chain. Which antigen it targets is not known. Base qualities are not provided; no much larger clone lies one nucleotide away. The data derive from a study of blood T cell repertoires in COVID-19 (TCRdb year 2020). Concerning the study at large: The collaborator samples originated in the United States, Italy and Spain and spanned the acute and convalescent phases of COVID-19. Sample metadata almost always included a de-identified subject ID, COVID-19 status, age in years and sex. The dataset comprised deeply sampled blood TCRbeta repertoires from subjects exposed to, actively infected with, or recovered from COVID-19. The material from the prospective study consisted of cDNA or gDNA derived from T cells, B-cell-depleted T cells, or PBMCs. The repertoires were released in a freely available public database meant as a resource for research on the immune response to SARS-CoV-2. Where HLA class I and class II types were available, the types were taken from metadata supplied by the sample provider, not from assay-based typing. Samples came from the ongoing ImmuneRACE study (first 160 participants) plus 1,254 subjects from 6 global collaborators.

What the authors observed across the whole study: How much clinical and demographic metadata was included differed by source and by participant, and the metadata was provided uncurated.

TCRbeta CDR3 regions were amplified from genomic DNA by means of the immunoSEQ Assay, a bias-controlled multiplex PCR. As for the original processing: Within the assay, amplification of reference gene primers was used to estimate how many nucleated cells each sample contained. Sequence reads were collapsed and filtered to measure the absolute abundance of every unique TCRbeta CDR3 rearrangement. Productive Simpson clonality was computed per sample as the square root of Simpson's diversity index over productive rearrangements. In its TCRdb copy, this immuneACCESS table keeps in-frame sequences only and misses some clones. Where compared with another copy, unresolved V genes explain less than half of these, and the others have no known cause. V, J and clone size derive from that table, while D and trimming were established from the DNA sequence. For this sample there are a few hundred thousand clones; 70% to 90% appear just once. The biggest ten clones account for about 5.1% of the sample.

Each collaborating institution followed its own protocols to collect whole blood in K2EDTA tubes. Collaborator samples were shipped for TCRbeta analysis as frozen whole blood, isolated PBMCs, or DNA extracted from either sample type. V sheds 1 base and J sheds 0 bases, leaving 7 bases between their ends. CDR1 and CDR2 (LGHDT, YNNKEL) derive from the germline V gene (reference sequence). The CDR3 spans 15 residues, from the cysteine through the phenylalanine. The retained sequence is limited to the CDR3, 45 bases, with the frame set at the first base. The rearranged chain carries TRBV3-1 (or the pseudogene TRBV3-2) and TRBJ1-5, with no confident D gene call. Sequenced sample: peripheral blood. The receptor comes from a man between 45 and 60 years old with active or convalescent COVID-19. Here the CDR3 is given as CASSQGGASNQPQHF. At the DNA level, the sequence is TGTGCCAGCAGCCAAGGCGGAGCTAGCAATCAGCCCCAGCATTTT.